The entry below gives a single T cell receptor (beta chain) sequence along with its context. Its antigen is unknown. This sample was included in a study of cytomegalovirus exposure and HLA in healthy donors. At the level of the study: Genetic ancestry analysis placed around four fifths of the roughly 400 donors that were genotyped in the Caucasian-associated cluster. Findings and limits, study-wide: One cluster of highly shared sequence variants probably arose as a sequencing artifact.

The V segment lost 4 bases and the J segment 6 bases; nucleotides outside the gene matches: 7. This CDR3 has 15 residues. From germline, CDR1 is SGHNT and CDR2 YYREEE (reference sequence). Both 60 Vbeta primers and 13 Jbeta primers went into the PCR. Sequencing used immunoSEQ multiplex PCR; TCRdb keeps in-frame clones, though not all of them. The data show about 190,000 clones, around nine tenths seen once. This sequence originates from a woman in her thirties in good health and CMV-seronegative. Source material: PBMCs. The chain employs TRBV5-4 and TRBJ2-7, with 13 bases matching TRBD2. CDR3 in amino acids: CASSRGLAGDLEQYF. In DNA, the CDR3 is TGTGCCAGCAGCCGTGGACTAGCGGGGGATCTCGAGCAGTACTTC.